This T cell receptor beta chain was profiled in a study of blood T cell repertoires in COVID-19. About the study: The United States, Italy and Spain were the sources of the acute and convalescent COVID-19 samples.

The CDR3 contains 15 residues. V shed 5 bases, J shed 8 bases, and the junction held 15 bases outside the gene matches. The germline V gene has CDR1 SQVTM and CDR2 ANQGSEA. The method was immunoSEQ multiplex PCR; TCRdb's version includes in-frame clones alone and lacks a portion of them. Of 16,000 or so clones in the sample, more than 85% were seen once. This clone occurred once. The clonotype was recovered from a human donor in a cohort sampled during active COVID-19. This chain connects TRBV29-1 to TRBJ2-1; TRBD1 matches at 7 bases. Source material: peripheral blood. The CDR3 coding sequence is TGCAGCGTTACGAAACGTAACAGGGGTAATCATGAGCAGTTCTTC. Its translation: CSVTKRNRGNHEQFF.